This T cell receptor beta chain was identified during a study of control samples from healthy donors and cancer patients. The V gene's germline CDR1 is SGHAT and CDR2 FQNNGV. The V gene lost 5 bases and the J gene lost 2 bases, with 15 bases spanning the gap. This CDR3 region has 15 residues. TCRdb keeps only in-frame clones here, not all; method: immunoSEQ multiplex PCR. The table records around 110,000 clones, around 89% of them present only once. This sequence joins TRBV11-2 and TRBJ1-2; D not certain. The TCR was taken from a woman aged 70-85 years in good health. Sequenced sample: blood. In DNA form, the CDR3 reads TGTGCCAGCAGCCTGATACCGAATAACAACTATGGCTACACCTTC. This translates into CASSLIPNNNYGYTF.